The clone carrying this T cell receptor (beta chain) has only one observation. The entry originates in a study of blood T cell repertoires in COVID-19. At the level of the study: PBMCs, B-cell-depleted T cells, or T cells provided the cDNA or gDNA that made up the material.

This table comes from immunoSEQ multiplex PCR, and its TCRdb copy is limited to in-frame clones, with some not included. The sample has roughly 140,000 clones, about 80% seen once. Germline V lookup: CDR1 SNHLY, CDR2 FYNNEI. The CDR3 is 15 amino acids. The trim removed 8 bases at V and 2 bases at J, leaving 9 bases unmatched. The sequencing sample was made of peripheral blood. V gene TRBV2 combines with J gene TRBJ1-5; 7 nucleotides line up with TRBD1. The receptor's source is a human donor in a cohort sampled during active COVID-19. The CDR3 DNA is TGTGCCAGCGGGCGGGACAGTAAGGGCAATCAGCCCCAGCATTTT. Encoded protein: CASGRDSKGNQPQHF.